Listed here are 28 T cell receptor beta chains from one sample, sequenced in a study of vaccination and CD4 T cells after COVID-19. Sequencing of cultured CD4+ T cell DNA used the Oncomine TCR Beta short-read assay. Genomic DNA was isolated from cultured CD4+ T cells. TCRdb called the PCR reads again in MiXCR, with one record for every CDR3 protein. Seen here are about 10,000 distinct CDR3 sequences, roughly 36% observed once, and the top ten hold less than 20%. What these receptors recognize is not known. Documented treatment: approximately 9-day PBMC culture with coronavirus spike peptide pools or control peptides (ViraFEST assay). According to the study, CD4+ T cells from the unexposed donor were gathered ahead of the COVID-19 pandemic (2011-2018). The sequencing input was CD4+ T cells from blood, cultured in vitro. The receptors stem from a human donor in good health.

This rearrangement joins TRBV6-2 or TRBV6-3 to TRBJ2-3; 10 nucleotides align to TRBD1. With 6 bases clipped from V and 3 bases from J, the junction kept 6 bases outside the gene matches. Germline V CDR1 and CDR2: MNHEY, SVGEGT. This CDR3 has 15 residues. CDR3 sequence: CASSSRDRGTDTQYF. CDR3 DNA sequence: TGTGCCAGCAGCTCTCGGGACAGGGGTACAGATACGCAGTATTTT.

This chain uses TRBV20-1 with TRBJ1-4; D is ambiguous. V shed 4 bases and J shed 0 bases, with 9 bases lying between them. Germline values: CDR1 DFQATT, CDR2 SNEGSKA (reference sequence). The CDR3 is 14 amino acids. CDR3 loop: CSATVYATNEKLFF. The CDR3, as DNA: TGCAGTGCTACCGTTTACGCAACTAATGAAAAACTGTTTTTT.

This clonotype has only a few counts. This sequence joins TRBV7-2 and TRBJ1-4, with 9 positions matching TRBD1. CDR1 and CDR2 from the germline V gene are SGHTA and FQGNSA. Unmatched junction bases numbered 4, after V lost 1 base and J lost 7 bases. This CDR3 is 15 amino acids long. The CDR3 DNA reads as TGTGCCAGCAGCTTAGGGGGACAGGGAACTGAAAAACTGTTTTTT. This sequence encodes CASSLGGQGTEKLFF.

This clonotype was detected only a few times. The chain carries TRBV28 and TRBJ1-2; TRBD1 aligns across 7 bases. CDR1 is MDHEN, CDR2 SYDVKM, per germline. V lost 4 bases and J lost 2; bases outside the gene matches: 13. The CDR3 sequence is 17 residues long. In DNA, the CDR3 is TGTGCCAGCAGTTCTCTCCCTCCGGGACAGAGAAACTATGGCTACACCTTC. It yields the protein CASSSLPPGQRNYGYTF.

The chain links TRBV5-1 to TRBJ2-5; 11 bases fit TRBD2. The germline V gene has CDR1 SGHRS and CDR2 YFSETQ. The CDR3 consists of 17 residues. The V and J ends lost 3 bases and 5 bases, in that order; junction bases with no gene match: 12. CDR3 in amino acids: CASSSSELAGGSETQYF. DNA for the CDR3: TGCGCCAGCAGCTCCTCGGAGTTAGCGGGAGGGAGTGAGACCCAGTACTTC.

A few counts support this clonotype. The chain recombines TRBV6-1 with TRBJ1-1, with 10 bases identical to TRBD1. Germline V CDR1 and CDR2: MNHNS, SASEGT. The CDR3 is 15 residues long. V dropped 8 bases and J dropped 3; count of bases not matched to a gene: 9. The chain's CDR3 is CASLLRQGAHTEAFF. The DNA for the CDR3 is TGTGCCAGCCTACTTCGACAGGGGGCCCACACTGAAGCTTTCTTT.

V is TRBV11-3 and J is TRBJ2-2, with TRBD2 matching over 9 bases. CDR3 length: 16 amino acids. The ends lost 3 bases at V and 7 bases at J; junction bases unmatched: 9. Germline V gives CDR1 SGHNT, CDR2 YENEEA. The CDR3 DNA is TGTGCCAGCAGCTTGACGGCGGGAGGGCCAAACGGGGAGCTGTTTTTT. This gives the protein CASSLTAGGPNGELFF.

This clonotype was counted between two and nine times. J is TRBJ2-4 and V is TRBV15; D not resolved. Germline assignment: CDR1 LNHNV and CDR2 YYDKDF (reference sequence). CDR3 length: 14 residues. The V end lost 0 bases, the J end lost 7 bases, and 10 bases lay between the germline ends. CDR3 bases: TGTGCCACCAGCAGAGATCGAAGGAGTAACATTCAGTACTTC. Translating gives CATSRDRRSNIQYF. Based on the CDR3 plus reference TRBV15 and TRBJ2-4, the full variable domain is DAMVIQNPRYQVTQFGKPVTLSCSQTLNHNVMYWYQQKSSQAPKLLFHYYDKDFNNEADTPDNFQSRRPNTSFCFLDIRSPGLGDTAMYLCATSRDRRSNIQYFGAGTRLSVL.

V is TRBV5-5 and J is TRBJ1-1; D gene uncertain. The germline CDR1 and CDR2 sequences are SGHKS and YYEKEE (reference sequence). Deletions cut 6 bases from V and 1 base from J, with 13 bases between. CDR3 length equals 14 residues. CDR3 region: CASIRLLPNTEAFF. CDR3 DNA: TGTGCCAGCATCCGTCTACTCCCGAACACTGAAGCTTTCTTT.

A few counts support this clonotype. V usage is TRBV27 and J usage is TRBJ2-6; D is tentatively TRBD1 or TRBD2 (6 bases each). The length of the CDR3 is 16 residues. Trimming removed 7 bases from V and 1 base from J, with 14 bases in between. Looked up from germline, CDR1 is MNHEY and CDR2 is SMNVEV (reference sequence). The CDR3 spells CASKSRGGSGANVLTF. The CDR3 DNA reads as TGTGCCAGCAAGAGCAGGGGAGGATCTGGGGCCAACGTCCTGACTTTC.

In its sample, this clonotype was seen a few times. The chain uses TRBV10-3 and TRBJ2-6, with D maybe TRBD1 (7 bases). Germline CDR1 ENHRY, CDR2 SYGVKD. The CDR3 is 15 residues long. Trimming left V 11 bases short and J 0 bases short, with 14 bases between. The CDR3, as DNA: TGTGCCGCCGCGGGACAGTTCTCTGGGGCCAACGTCCTGACTTTC. Translated: CAAAGQFSGANVLTF.

This chain joins TRBV20-1 and TRBJ1-2, with 8 bases aligning to TRBD1. The V gene end was trimmed by 1 base and the J gene end by 6 bases; junction bases not matched to a gene: 16. The CDR3 sequence is 17 residues long. Germline lookup yields CDR1 DFQATT and CDR2 SNEGSKA (reference sequence). The CDR3 region is CSARAPPNRWTGNGYTF. The DNA of the CDR3 is TGCAGTGCTAGAGCTCCTCCCAATCGCTGGACAGGGAATGGCTACACCTTC.

Within the sample, this clonotype is medium-sized. The V gene is TRBV27, the J gene TRBJ1-5; no clear D gene. The CDR3 contains 12 residues. V was pared by 6 bases and J by 8 bases, with 11 bases between. Germline values: CDR1 MNHEY, CDR2 SMNVEV (reference sequence). Written as DNA, the CDR3 is TGTGCCAGCAGCATTATTGGAGAGCCCCAGCATTTT. Protein: CASSIIGEPQHF.

This clonotype was recorded a few times. J is TRBJ2-7 and V is TRBV27; 8 bases are shared with TRBD1. CDR1 and CDR2 (germline): MNHEY, SMNVEV (reference sequence). The CDR3 contains 15 residues. J was trimmed by 3 bases and V by 2 bases; bases with no gene match: 6. CDR3: CASSLRGDRGYEQYF. CDR3 in DNA: TGTGCCAGCAGTTTAAGGGGTGACAGGGGCTACGAGCAGTACTTC.

The chain joins TRBV4-2 to TRBJ1-1; D possibly corresponds to TRBD1 (6 bases). Trimming took off 4 bases at V and 4 bases at J, with 10 bases between the two ends. The CDR3 is 13 residues long. Germline V gene sequence: CDR1 LGHNA, CDR2 YNFKEQ. CDR3 protein: CASSRRGGTEAFF. The CDR3 DNA reads as TGTGCCAGCAGCCGTCGAGGGGGCACTGAAGCTTTCTTT.

This clonotype came up a few times. The genes are TRBV20-1 and TRBJ2-3; possibly TRBD1 for D (5 bases). The germline CDR1 and CDR2 sequences are DFQATT and SNEGSKA (reference sequence). This CDR3 has 16 amino acids. The ends were cut back, 5 bases at V and 1 base at J, with 19 bases in the middle. CDR3 residues: CSAPVRGSYGTDTQYF. The CDR3, as DNA: TGCAGTGCTCCAGTAAGGGGTTCATATGGCACAGATACGCAGTATTTT.

The chain uses TRBV6-1 and TRBJ2-3; D unclear. Looked up from germline, CDR1 is MNHNS and CDR2 is SASEGT. CDR3 size: 12 residues. Trimming left V 5 bases short and J 4 bases short, with 7 bases between. The CDR3 DNA sequence: TGTGCCAGCAGTCCCAATTCAGATACGCAGTATTTT. Residues: CASSPNSDTQYF.

The chain couples TRBV4-3 to TRBJ2-1; 10 nucleotides agree with TRBD2. V lost 0 bases, J lost 9 bases, and 5 bases stayed unmatched. There are 15 residues in the CDR3. Germline CDR1 and CDR2: LGHNA and YSLEER. CDR3 coding DNA: TGCGCCAGCAGCCAAGAGCTAGCGGGAGCCCCTGAGCAGTTCTTC. Protein product: CASSQELAGAPEQFF.

The gene calls are TRBV9 and TRBJ1-5; D might be TRBD1 (5 bases). Trimming took off 0 bases at V and 4 bases at J, with 11 bases between the two ends. Germline CDR1 and CDR2: SGDLS and YYNGEE. The CDR3 covers 15 residues. CDR3 protein: CASSVGQGGNQPQHF. CDR3 nucleotide sequence: TGTGCCAGCAGCGTAGGGCAGGGTGGTAATCAGCCCCAGCATTTT.

This clonotype was seen more than once but under ten times. The rearrangement joins TRBV7-2 to TRBJ2-3; TRBD2 aligns across 7 bases. The CDR3 consists of 15 residues. J lost 8 bases, V lost 5 bases, and 13 bases had no gene match. CDR1 is SGHTA and CDR2 is FQGNSA in the germline V gene. The DNA for the CDR3 is TGTGCCAGCAGCCGAAGGGAGGGCTCTTCAGGTACGCAGTATTTT. Residues: CASSRREGSSGTQYF.

This clonotype is large. The rearrangement links TRBV20-1 to TRBJ2-2, with D tentatively TRBD1 (6 bases). In germline, CDR1 is DFQATT, CDR2 SNEGSKA (reference sequence). V gave up 0 bases and J gave up 1 base, with 12 bases separating them. The CDR3 extends over 16 amino acids. CDR3 DNA: TGCAGTGCTAGAGATCTTGTAGGGGGGAACACCGGGGAGCTGTTTTTT. It encodes CSARDLVGGNTGELFF.

The chain links TRBV20-1 to TRBJ1-6, with D possibly TRBD1 on 5 matching bases. Germline V lookup: CDR1 DFQATT, CDR2 SNEGSKA (reference sequence). Trimming stripped 0 bases from V and 3 bases from J, with 9 bases between. This CDR3 contains 15 residues. The CDR3 DNA reads TGCAGTGCTAGAGATCGAGACAGCTATAATTCACCCCTCCACTTT. Residues: CSARDRDSYNSPLHF.

V is TRBV28 and J is TRBJ2-7; the D call may be TRBD1 or TRBD2 (5 bases each). The germline V and J ends were trimmed by 8 bases and 2 bases, with 22 bases remaining between them. This CDR3 comprises 16 residues. Looked up from germline, CDR1 is MDHEN and CDR2 is SYDVKM. The CDR3 region has the DNA TGTGCCAGCGGGTTCCTTGCCGGGACGCCCGCCTACGAGCAGTACTTC. This sequence encodes CASGFLAGTPAYEQYF. Full variable domain (outside the CDR3, taken from reference TRBV28 and TRBJ2-7): DVKVTQSSRYLVKRTGEKVFLECVQDMDHENMFWYRQDPGLGLRLIYFSYDVKMKEKGDIPEGYSVSREKKERFSLILESASTNQTSMYLCASGFLAGTPAYEQYFGPGTRLTVT.

This clonotype was seen more than once but under ten times. CDR3 sequence: CASTGTSVTDTQYF. CDR3 sequence (DNA): TGTGCCAGTACCGGGACTAGCGTCACAGATACGCAGTATTTT. The rearrangement uses TRBV19 and TRBJ2-3; TRBD2 agrees at 10 bases. The CDR3 contains 14 residues. After removal of 7 bases from V and 2 bases from J, the junction contained 3 bases not matched to a gene. Germline assignment: CDR1 LNHDA and CDR2 SQIVND (reference sequence).

The sample holds a few counts of this clonotype. The V gene is TRBV4-3, the J gene TRBJ2-3, with a tentative D call TRBD2 (5 bases). There are 13 residues in the CDR3. V shed 3 bases and J shed 7 bases, with 11 bases lying between them. CDR1 and CDR2 from the germline V gene are LGHNA and YSLEER. CDR3 nucleotides: TGCGCCAGCAGCCAGGCTGGGAGTTATACGCAGTATTTT. It specifies CASSQAGSYTQYF.

This rearrangement joins TRBV12-3 or TRBV12-4 to TRBJ1-1, with D hard to call. The V and J ends lost 5 bases and 1 base respectively, with 14 bases between them. This CDR3 has 15 residues. The CDR3 protein is CASSPLVSANTEAFF. The CDR3 nucleotides are TGTGCCAGCAGTCCCCTTGTTTCAGCGAACACTGAAGCTTTCTTT.

This clonotype was observed a few times. The chain recombines TRBV7-2 with TRBJ2-7; 11 bases fit TRBD2. Germline values: CDR1 SGHTA, CDR2 FQGNSA. The ends lost 6 bases at V and 4 bases at J; junction bases unmatched: 11. CDR3 length: 16 amino acids. The CDR3 sequence: CASRTAGTSGTYEQYF. The DNA of the CDR3 is TGTGCCAGCAGGACCGCAGGGACTAGCGGCACATACGAGCAGTACTTC.

V and J are TRBV19 and TRBJ2-3, with D possibly being TRBD1 (6 bases). The V end lost 4 bases, the J end lost 5 bases, and 16 bases lay between the germline ends. In germline, CDR1 is LNHDA, CDR2 SQIVND (reference sequence). The CDR3 has 15 residues. CDR3 bases: TGTGCCAGTAGTAAGGACAGAGGGTCCGAAGATACGCAGTATTTT. It encodes CASSKDRGSEDTQYF.